Listed below are T cell receptor beta chains from one sample, sequenced in a study of blood T cell repertoires in COVID-19. Libraries were prepared by immunoSEQ multiplex PCR; TCRdb keeps only in-frame clonotypes and omits some of them. The sample lists around 310,000 clones, roughly 90% occurring once. Sequencing was done on a sample of peripheral blood. Receptors originate from a woman in her thirties with COVID-19, enrolled during active disease. Each CDR3 is given with its conserved first and last residue. Fields, in order: clone size, D gene, V gene, J gene, CDR3 protein, CDR3 DNA. D genes are given only for firm matches. The listing skips clone size in some rows; elsewhere it reads once, few, many or a size class.

>NA|TRBD1|TRBV5-1|TRBJ1-1
CASSSRDRGPLNTEAFF
TGCGCCAGCAGCTCCCGGGACAGGGGCCCACTGAACACTGAAGCTTTCTTT
>NA|TRBD2|TRBV9|TRBJ2-3
CASSTVGLAGEGGTDTQYF
TGTGCCAGCAGCACGGTGGGACTAGCGGGAGAGGGGGGCACAGATACGCAGTATTTT
>NA|NA|TRBV5-8|TRBJ1-6
CASSLLGGIYNSPLHF
TGTGCCAGCAGCTTATTAGGGGGAATCTATAATTCACCCCTCCACTTT
>NA|NA|TRBV12-3/TRBV12-4|TRBJ1-4
CASSLIGGEKLFF
TGTGCCAGCAGTTTGATTGGGGGGGAAAAACTGTTTTTT
>NA|NA|TRBV5-5|TRBJ2-5
CASSLVGGGYETQYF
TGTGCCAGCAGCTTGGTCGGCGGCGGATACGAGACCCAGTACTTC
>NA|TRBD1|TRBV9|TRBJ2-1
CASSVADRQTQFF
TGTGCCAGCAGCGTCGCGGACAGGCAGACGCAGTTCTTC
>NA|NA|TRBV30|TRBJ1-1
CAWSPPLGKNTEAFF
TGTGCCTGGAGTCCCCCCTTGGGCAAGAACACTGAAGCTTTCTTT
>NA|NA|TRBV9|TRBJ2-6
CASSWEGANVLTF
TGTGCCAGCAGTTGGGAGGGGGCCAACGTCCTGACTTTC
>NA|TRBD2|TRBV4-2|TRBJ2-2
CASSQVASGRANTGELFF
TGTGCCAGCAGCCAAGTGGCTAGCGGGAGGGCGAACACCGGGGAGCTGTTTTTT
>NA|TRBD1|TRBV2|TRBJ2-7
CASRPGTVPYEQYF
TGTGCCAGCCGTCCCGGGACAGTACCCTACGAGCAGTACTTC
>NA|NA|TRBV7-9|TRBJ1-4
CASSSQGWPEKLFF
TGTGCCAGCAGCTCACAGGGCTGGCCCGAAAAACTGTTTTTT
>NA|TRBD1|TRBV5-4|TRBJ1-2
CASSSPPGQGAAGYTF
TGTGCCAGCAGCTCCCCACCGGGACAGGGGGCGGCTGGCTACACCTTC
>few|TRBD2|TRBV9|TRBJ2-5
CASSVRGGETQYF
TGTGCCAGCAGCGTTCGCGGGGGGGAGACCCAGTACTTC
>NA|NA|TRBV5-6|TRBJ1-4
CASSLGAGSEKLFF
TGTGCCAGCAGCTTAGGAGCGGGGAGTGAAAAACTGTTTTTT
>NA|NA|TRBV28|TRBJ2-7
CASSGGLSSYEQYF
TGTGCCAGCAGTGGGGGACTGTCCTCCTACGAGCAGTACTTC
>NA|TRBD2|TRBV5-1|TRBJ2-2
CASRRTSGPNTGELFF
TGCGCCAGCAGACGGACTAGCGGGCCCAACACCGGGGAGCTGTTTTTT
>NA|TRBD2|TRBV7-2|TRBJ2-1
CASSPLAGQFF
TGTGCCAGCAGCCCACTAGCGGGACAGTTCTTC
>NA|TRBD2|TRBV7-3|TRBJ2-2
CASSTPGLAGTGELFF
TGTGCCAGCAGCACCCCCGGCCTAGCGGGAACCGGGGAGCTGTTTTTT
>once|TRBD1|TRBV7-9|TRBJ1-5
CASSSQGAGQPQHF
TGTGCCAGCAGCTCTCAGGGGGCGGGTCAGCCCCAGCATTTT
>NA|TRBD1|TRBV7-2|TRBJ1-1
CASRRQGYTEAFF
TGTGCCAGCAGAAGACAGGGGTACACTGAAGCTTTCTTT
>NA|NA|TRBV7-2|TRBJ1-6
CASSLGFSSPLHF
TGTGCCAGCAGCTTAGGATTTAGTTCACCCCTCCACTTT
>NA|TRBD1|TRBV29-1|TRBJ1-3
CSVVLGTGGDTIYF
TGCAGCGTTGTATTGGGGACAGGGGGAGACACCATATATTTT
>NA|TRBD2|TRBV7-2|TRBJ2-7
CASSLDASGSYEQYF
TGTGCCAGCAGCTTAGACGCTAGCGGCTCCTACGAGCAGTACTTC
>NA|TRBD1|TRBV28|TRBJ1-2
CASSRVPGQGHYGYTF
TGTGCCAGCAGCCGTGTACCGGGACAGGGTCACTATGGCTACACCTTC
>few|TRBD2|TRBV5-4|TRBJ2-7
CASSLGTSGSSYEQYF
TGTGCCAGCAGCTTGGGGACTAGCGGGAGCTCCTACGAGCAGTACTTC
>NA|TRBD1|TRBV5-1|TRBJ2-2
CASSSQGAHTGELFF
TGCGCCAGCAGCTCGCAGGGGGCTCACACCGGGGAGCTGTTTTTT
>once|TRBD1|TRBV5-1|TRBJ1-4
CASSPWDRPTNEKLFF
TGCGCCAGCAGCCCCTGGGACAGGCCAACTAATGAAAAACTGTTTTTT
>NA|NA|TRBV4-1|TRBJ1-2
CASSQGLDYGYTF
TGCGCCAGCAGCCAAGGCCTAGACTATGGCTACACCTTC
>NA|TRBD1|TRBV5-1|TRBJ2-7
CASSLVGTGSYEQYF
TGCGCCAGCAGCTTGGTTGGGACAGGGTCCTACGAGCAGTACTTC
>NA|NA|TRBV12-2|TRBJ1-5
CASRLLQPYSNQPQHF
TGTGCAAGTCGCTTATTACAGCCCTATAGCAATCAGCCCCAGCATTTT
>NA|TRBD1|TRBV5-1|TRBJ1-1
CASSGAGTGGTEAFF
TGCGCCAGCAGCGGCGCCGGGACAGGGGGGACTGAAGCTTTCTTT
>NA|NA|TRBV9|TRBJ2-1
CASSVQGYNEQFF
TGTGCCAGCAGCGTACAGGGCTACAATGAGCAGTTCTTC
>NA|TRBD2|TRBV6-6|TRBJ2-7
CASTNLAGGTYEQYF
TGTGCCAGCACCAACCTAGCGGGAGGAACCTACGAGCAGTACTTC
>once|TRBD1|TRBV5-1|TRBJ1-5
CASSLEPGGNQPQHF
TGCGCCAGCAGCTTGGAGCCAGGGGGGAATCAGCCCCAGCATTTT
>NA|TRBD1|TRBV28|TRBJ1-5
CASSPHTGRGNQPQHF
TGTGCCAGCAGCCCCCACACCGGCAGGGGGAATCAGCCCCAGCATTTT
>NA|TRBD1|TRBV16|TRBJ2-7
CASSRGTGYEQYF
TGTGCCAGCAGCCGCGGGACAGGCTACGAGCAGTACTTC
>NA|NA|TRBV18|TRBJ1-4
CASSPAPLTGATNEKLFF
TGTGCCAGCTCACCAGCCCCCCTAACAGGAGCAACTAATGAAAAACTGTTTTTT
>NA|TRBD2|TRBV7-9|TRBJ2-1
CASSPRTSGTHEQFF
TGTGCCAGCAGCCCTCGGACTAGCGGGACCCATGAGCAGTTCTTC
>NA|TRBD1|TRBV10-3|TRBJ1-1
CATGGWDRGGTEAFF
TGTGCCACGGGGGGTTGGGACAGGGGTGGTACTGAAGCTTTCTTT
>NA|TRBD1|TRBV11-2|TRBJ1-1
CASSLKQGAVGDTEAFF
TGTGCCAGCAGCTTAAAACAGGGGGCTGTCGGAGACACTGAAGCTTTCTTT
>NA|TRBD1|TRBV29-1|TRBJ2-5
CSGARDRGQETQYF
TGCAGCGGTGCCCGGGACAGGGGGCAGGAGACCCAGTACTTC
>NA|NA|TRBV5-1|TRBJ2-7
CASSLDLAMDEQYF
TGCGCCAGCAGCTTGGACCTAGCTATGGACGAGCAGTACTTC
>NA|TRBD2|TRBV27|TRBJ2-3
CASRSLAGITDTQYF
TGTGCCAGCAGATCCCTAGCGGGGATCACAGATACGCAGTATTTT
>once|TRBD2|TRBV2|TRBJ2-3
CASSIAGDSTDTQYF
TGTGCCAGCAGCATAGCGGGAGATAGCACAGATACGCAGTATTTT
>NA|NA|TRBV7-8|TRBJ2-5
CASSLGFSAWTEGETQYF
TGTGCCAGCAGCTTAGGTTTTTCAGCTTGGACAGAAGGGGAGACCCAGTACTTC